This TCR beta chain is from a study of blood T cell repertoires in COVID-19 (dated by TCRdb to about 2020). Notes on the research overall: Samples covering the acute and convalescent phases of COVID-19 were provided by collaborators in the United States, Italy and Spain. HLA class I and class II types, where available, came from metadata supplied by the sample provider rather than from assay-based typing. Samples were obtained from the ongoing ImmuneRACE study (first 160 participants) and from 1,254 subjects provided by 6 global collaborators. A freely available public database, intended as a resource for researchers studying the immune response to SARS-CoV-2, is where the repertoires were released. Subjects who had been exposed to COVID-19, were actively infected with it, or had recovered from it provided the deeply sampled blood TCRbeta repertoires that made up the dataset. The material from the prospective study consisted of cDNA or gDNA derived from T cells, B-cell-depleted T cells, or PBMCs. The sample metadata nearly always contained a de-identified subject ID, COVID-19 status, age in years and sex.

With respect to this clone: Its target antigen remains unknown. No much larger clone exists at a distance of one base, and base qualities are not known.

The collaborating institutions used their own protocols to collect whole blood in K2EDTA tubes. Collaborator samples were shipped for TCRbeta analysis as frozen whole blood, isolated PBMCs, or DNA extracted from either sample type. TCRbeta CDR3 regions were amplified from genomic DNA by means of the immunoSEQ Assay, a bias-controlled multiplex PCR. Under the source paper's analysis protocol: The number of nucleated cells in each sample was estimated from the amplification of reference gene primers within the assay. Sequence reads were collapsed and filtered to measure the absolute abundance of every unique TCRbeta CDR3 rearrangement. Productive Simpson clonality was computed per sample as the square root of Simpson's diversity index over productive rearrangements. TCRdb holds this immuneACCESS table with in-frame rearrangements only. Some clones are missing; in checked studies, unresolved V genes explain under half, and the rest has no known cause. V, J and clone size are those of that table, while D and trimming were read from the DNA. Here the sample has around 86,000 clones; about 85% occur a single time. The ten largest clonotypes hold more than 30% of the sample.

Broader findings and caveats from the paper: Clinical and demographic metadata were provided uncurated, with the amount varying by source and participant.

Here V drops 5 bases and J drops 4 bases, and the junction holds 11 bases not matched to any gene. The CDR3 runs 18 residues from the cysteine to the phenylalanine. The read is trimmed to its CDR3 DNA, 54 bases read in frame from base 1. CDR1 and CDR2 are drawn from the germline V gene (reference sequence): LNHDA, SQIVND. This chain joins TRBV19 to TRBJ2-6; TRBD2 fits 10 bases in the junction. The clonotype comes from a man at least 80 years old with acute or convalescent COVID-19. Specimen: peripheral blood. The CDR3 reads CASSARSGRASGANVLTF. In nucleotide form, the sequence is TGTGCCAGTAGTGCCAGGAGCGGGAGGGCCTCAGGGGCCAACGTCCTGACTTTC.